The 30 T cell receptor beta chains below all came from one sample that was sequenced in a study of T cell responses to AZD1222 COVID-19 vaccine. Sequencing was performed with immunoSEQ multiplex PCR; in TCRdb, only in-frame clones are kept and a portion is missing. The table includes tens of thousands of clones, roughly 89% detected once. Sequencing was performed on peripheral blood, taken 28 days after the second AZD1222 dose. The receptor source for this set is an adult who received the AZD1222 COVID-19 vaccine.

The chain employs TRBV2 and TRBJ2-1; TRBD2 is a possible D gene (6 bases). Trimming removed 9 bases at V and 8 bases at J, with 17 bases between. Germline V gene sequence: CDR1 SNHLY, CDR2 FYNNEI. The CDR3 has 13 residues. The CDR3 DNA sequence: TGTGCCAGTTCGGTCGGGGGTCCCCATGAGCAGTTCTTC. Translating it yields CASSVGGPHEQFF. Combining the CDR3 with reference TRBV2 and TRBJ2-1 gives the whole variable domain EPEVTQTPSHQVTQMGQEVILRCVPISNHLYFYWYRQILGQKVEFLVSFYNNEISEKSEIFDDQFSVERPDGSNFTLKIRSTKLEDSAMYFCASSVGGPHEQFFGPGTRLTVL.

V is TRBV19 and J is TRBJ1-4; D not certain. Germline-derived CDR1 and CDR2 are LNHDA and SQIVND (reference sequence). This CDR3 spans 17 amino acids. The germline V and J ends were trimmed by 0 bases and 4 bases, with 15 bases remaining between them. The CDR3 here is CASSIDLGNTVNEKLFF. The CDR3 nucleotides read TGTGCCAGTAGTATAGATCTCGGGAATACGGTTAATGAAAAACTGTTTTTT.

The CDR3 is CASSSGLGSFF. The CDR3 DNA reads TGTGCCAGCAGTTCAGGGTTGGGGTCTTTCTTT. This rearrangement joins TRBV27 to TRBJ1-1, with a weak D call TRBD1 (5 bases). CDR3 length: 11 residues. The V end lost 4 bases, the J end lost 12 bases, and 12 bases lay between the germline ends. Germline V gene data show CDR1 as MNHEY and CDR2 as SMNVEV (reference sequence).

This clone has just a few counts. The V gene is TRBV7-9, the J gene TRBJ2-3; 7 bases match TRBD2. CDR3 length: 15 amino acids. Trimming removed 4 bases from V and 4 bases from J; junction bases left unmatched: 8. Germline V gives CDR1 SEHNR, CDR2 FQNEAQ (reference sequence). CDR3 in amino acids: CASSSETSAADTQYF. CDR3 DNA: TGTGCCAGCAGCTCCGAAACTAGCGCCGCAGATACGCAGTATTTT.

The CDR3 loop is CSVGTGGSNQPQHF. The CDR3 DNA reads TGCAGCGTGGGGACAGGGGGCTCCAATCAGCCCCAGCATTTT. J is TRBJ1-5 and V is TRBV29-1; TRBD1 matches at 12 bases. The V gene's germline CDR1 is SQVTM and CDR2 ANQGSEA. J gave up 3 bases and V 6 bases, and 3 bases lay outside the gene matches. The CDR3 covers 14 residues.

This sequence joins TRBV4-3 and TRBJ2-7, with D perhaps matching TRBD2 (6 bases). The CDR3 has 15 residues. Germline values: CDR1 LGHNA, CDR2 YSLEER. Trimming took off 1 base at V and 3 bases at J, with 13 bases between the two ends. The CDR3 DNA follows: TGCGCCAGCAGCCAAGGGTTATCGGGACTCTACGAGCAGTACTTC. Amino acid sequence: CASSQGLSGLYEQYF.

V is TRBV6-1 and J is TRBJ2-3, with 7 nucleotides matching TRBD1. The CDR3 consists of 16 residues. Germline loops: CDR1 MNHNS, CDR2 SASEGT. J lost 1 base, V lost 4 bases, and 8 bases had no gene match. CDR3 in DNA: TGTGCCAGCAGTGCCCTTACAGGGGCCCGCACAGATACGCAGTATTTT. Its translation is CASSALTGARTDTQYF.

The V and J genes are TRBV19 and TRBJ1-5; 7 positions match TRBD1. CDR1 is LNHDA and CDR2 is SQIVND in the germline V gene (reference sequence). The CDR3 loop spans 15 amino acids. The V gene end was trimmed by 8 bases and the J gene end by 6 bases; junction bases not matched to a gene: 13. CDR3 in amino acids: CASPPAGGGVQPQHF. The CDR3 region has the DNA TGTGCCAGTCCCCCCGCAGGGGGTGGGGTTCAGCCCCAGCATTTT.

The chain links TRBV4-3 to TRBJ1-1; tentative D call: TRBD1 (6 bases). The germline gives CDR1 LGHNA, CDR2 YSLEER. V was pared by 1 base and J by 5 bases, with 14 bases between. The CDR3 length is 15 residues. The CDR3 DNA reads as TGCGCCAGCAGCCAAGGTCTGGGGGCGCGGACTGAAGCTTTCTTT. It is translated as CASSQGLGARTEAFF.

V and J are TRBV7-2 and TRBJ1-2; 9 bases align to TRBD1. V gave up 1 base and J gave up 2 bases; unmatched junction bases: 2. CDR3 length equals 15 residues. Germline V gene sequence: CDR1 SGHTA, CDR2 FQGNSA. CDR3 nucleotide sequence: TGTGCCAGCAGCTTAGGGGACAGGGCCAACTATGGCTACACCTTC. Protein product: CASSLGDRANYGYTF.

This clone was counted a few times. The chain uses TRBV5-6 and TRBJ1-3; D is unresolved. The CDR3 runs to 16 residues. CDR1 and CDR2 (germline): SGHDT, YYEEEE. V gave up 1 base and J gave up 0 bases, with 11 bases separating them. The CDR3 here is CASSLRAPVSGNTIYF. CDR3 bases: TGTGCCAGCAGCTTGAGGGCGCCGGTCTCTGGAAACACCATATATTTT. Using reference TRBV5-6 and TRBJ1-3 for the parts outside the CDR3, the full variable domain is DAGVTQSPTHLIKTRGQQVTLRCSPKSGHDTVSWYQQALGQGPQFIFQYYEEEERQRGNFPDRFSGHQFPNYSSELNVNALLLGDSALYLCASSLRAPVSGNTIYFGEGSWLTVV.

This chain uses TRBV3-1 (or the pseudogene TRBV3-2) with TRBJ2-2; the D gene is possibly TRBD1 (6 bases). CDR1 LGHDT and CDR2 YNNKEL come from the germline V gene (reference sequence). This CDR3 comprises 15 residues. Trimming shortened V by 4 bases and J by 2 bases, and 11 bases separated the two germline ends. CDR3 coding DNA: TGTGCCAGCAGCCCAGGACAGCCTAACACCGGGGAGCTGTTTTTT. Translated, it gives CASSPGQPNTGELFF.

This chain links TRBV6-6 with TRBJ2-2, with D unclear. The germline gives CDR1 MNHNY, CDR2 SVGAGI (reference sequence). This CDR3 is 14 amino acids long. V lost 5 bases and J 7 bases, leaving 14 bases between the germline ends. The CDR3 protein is CASSILPPGGELFF. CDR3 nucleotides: TGTGCCAGCAGTATTCTACCGCCCGGCGGGGAGCTGTTTTTT.

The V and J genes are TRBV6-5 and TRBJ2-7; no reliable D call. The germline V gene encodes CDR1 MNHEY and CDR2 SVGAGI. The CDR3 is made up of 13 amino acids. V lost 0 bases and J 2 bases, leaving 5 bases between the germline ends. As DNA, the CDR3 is TGTGCCAGCAGTTACTCAGGGCCCTACGAGCAGTACTTC. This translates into CASSYSGPYEQYF.

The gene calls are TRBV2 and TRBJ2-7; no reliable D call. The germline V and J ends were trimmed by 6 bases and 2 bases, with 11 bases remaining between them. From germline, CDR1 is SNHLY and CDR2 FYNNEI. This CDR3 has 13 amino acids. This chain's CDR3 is CASRQSGTYEQYV. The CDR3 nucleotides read TGTGCCAGCAGGCAATCCGGAACCTACGAGCAGTACGTC.

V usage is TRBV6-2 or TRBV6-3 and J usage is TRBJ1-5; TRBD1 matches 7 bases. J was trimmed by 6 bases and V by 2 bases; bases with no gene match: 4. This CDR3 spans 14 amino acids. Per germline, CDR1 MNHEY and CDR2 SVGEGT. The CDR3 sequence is CASSYRGPTQPQHF. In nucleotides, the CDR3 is TGTGCCAGCAGTTACAGGGGGCCGACTCAGCCCCAGCATTTT.

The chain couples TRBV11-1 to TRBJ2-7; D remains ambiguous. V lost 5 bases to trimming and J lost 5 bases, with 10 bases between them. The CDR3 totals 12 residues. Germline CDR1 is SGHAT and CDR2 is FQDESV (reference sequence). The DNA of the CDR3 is TGTGCCAGCAGCGCTTCGGGTGACGAGCAGTACTTC. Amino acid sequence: CASSASGDEQYF. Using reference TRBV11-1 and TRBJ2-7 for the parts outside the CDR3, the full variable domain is EAEVAQSPRYKITEKSQAVAFWCDPISGHATLYWYRQILGQGPELLVQFQDESVVDDSQLPKDRFSAERLKGVDSTLKIQPAELGDSAMYLCASSASGDEQYFGPGTRLTVT.

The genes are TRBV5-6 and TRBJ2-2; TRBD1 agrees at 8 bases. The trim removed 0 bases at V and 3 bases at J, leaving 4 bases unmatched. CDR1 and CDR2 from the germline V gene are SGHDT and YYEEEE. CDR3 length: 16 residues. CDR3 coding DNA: TGTGCCAGCAGCTTGGCAGACAGGGGTTACACCGGGGAGCTGTTTTTT. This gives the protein CASSLADRGYTGELFF.

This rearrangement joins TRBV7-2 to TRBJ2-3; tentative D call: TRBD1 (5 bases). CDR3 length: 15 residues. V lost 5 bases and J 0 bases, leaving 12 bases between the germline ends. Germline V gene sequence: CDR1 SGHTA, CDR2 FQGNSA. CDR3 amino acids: CASSTLTASTDTQYF. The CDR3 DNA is TGTGCCAGCAGCACTTTGACAGCCAGCACAGATACGCAGTATTTT. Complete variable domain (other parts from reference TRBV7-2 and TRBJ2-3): GAGVSQSPSNKVTEKGKDVELRCDPISGHTALYWYRQSLGQGLEFLIYFQGNSAPDKSGLPSDRFSAERTGGSVSTLTIQRTQQEDSAVYLCASSTLTASTDTQYFGPGTRLTVL.

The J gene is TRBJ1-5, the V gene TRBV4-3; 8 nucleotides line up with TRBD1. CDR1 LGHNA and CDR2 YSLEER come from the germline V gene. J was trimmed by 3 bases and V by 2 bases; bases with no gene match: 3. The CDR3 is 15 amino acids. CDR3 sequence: CASSQWTGSNQPQHF. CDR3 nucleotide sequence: TGCGCCAGCAGCCAATGGACAGGGTCCAATCAGCCCCAGCATTTT.

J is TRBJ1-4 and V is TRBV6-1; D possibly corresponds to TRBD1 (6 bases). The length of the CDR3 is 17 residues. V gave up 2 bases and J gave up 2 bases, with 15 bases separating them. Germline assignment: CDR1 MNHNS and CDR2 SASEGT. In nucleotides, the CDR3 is TGTGCCAGCAGTGAAACTTACAGGGTTACTACTAATGAAAAACTGTTTTTT. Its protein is CASSETYRVTTNEKLFF.

The CDR3 here is CASSDTTMGSNQPQHF. The CDR3 DNA is TGTGCCAGCAGTGATACGACAATGGGGAGCAATCAGCCCCAGCATTTT. This chain joins TRBV25-1 and TRBJ1-5; the D is unclear. Germline-derived CDR1 and CDR2 are MGHDK and SYGVNS. V lost 3 bases and J lost 1, with 13 bases in between. The CDR3 covers 16 residues.

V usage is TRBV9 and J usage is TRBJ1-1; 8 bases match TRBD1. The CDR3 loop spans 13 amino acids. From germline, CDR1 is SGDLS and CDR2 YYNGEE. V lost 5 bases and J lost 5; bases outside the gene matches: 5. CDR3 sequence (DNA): TGTGCCAGCAGAGGACAGGGAGAGACTGAAGCTTTCTTT. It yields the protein CASRGQGETEAFF.

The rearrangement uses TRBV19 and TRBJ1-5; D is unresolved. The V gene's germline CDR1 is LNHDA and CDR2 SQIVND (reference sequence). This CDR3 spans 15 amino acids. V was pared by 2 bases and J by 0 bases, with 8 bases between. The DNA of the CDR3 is TGTGCCAGTAGTATAATCCAGATTAGCAATCAGCCCCAGCATTTT. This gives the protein CASSIIQISNQPQHF.

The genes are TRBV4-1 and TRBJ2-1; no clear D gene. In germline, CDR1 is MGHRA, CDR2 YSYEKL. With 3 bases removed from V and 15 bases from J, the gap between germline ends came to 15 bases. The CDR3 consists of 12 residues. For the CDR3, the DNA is TGCGCCAGCAGCCAGGTCGGAGTCACTCGGTTCTTC. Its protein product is CASSQVGVTRFF.

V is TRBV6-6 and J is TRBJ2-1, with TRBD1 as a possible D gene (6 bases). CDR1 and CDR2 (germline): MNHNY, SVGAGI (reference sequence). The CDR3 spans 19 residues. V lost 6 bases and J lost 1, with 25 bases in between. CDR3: CASSSLAGLQGKSYNEQFF. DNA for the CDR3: TGTGCCAGCAGCTCTCTAGCAGGATTACAGGGAAAGTCCTACAATGAGCAGTTCTTC.

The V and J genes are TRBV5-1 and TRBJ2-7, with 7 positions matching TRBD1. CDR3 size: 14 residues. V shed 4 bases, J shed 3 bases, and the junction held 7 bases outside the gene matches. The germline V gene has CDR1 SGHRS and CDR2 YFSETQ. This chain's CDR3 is CASSPKGAVYEQYF. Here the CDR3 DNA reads TGCGCCAGCAGCCCCAAGGGGGCGGTCTACGAGCAGTACTTC.

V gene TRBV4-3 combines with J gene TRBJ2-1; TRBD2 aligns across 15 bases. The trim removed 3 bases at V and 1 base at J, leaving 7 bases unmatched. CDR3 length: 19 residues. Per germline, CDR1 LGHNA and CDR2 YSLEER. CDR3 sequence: CASSHPGTSGGLSYNEQFF. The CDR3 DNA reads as TGCGCCAGCAGCCACCCAGGGACTAGCGGGGGGCTATCCTACAATGAGCAGTTCTTC.

The CDR3 nucleotides read TGCGCCAGCAGCCAACCCACTAGCGGCCTAGCCAAAAACATTCAGTACTTC. Encoded protein: CASSQPTSGLAKNIQYF. The V and J genes are TRBV4-1 and TRBJ2-4; TRBD2 matches 8 bases. The CDR3 sequence is 17 residues long. The J segment lost 0 bases and the V segment lost 2 bases, leaving 6 bases of the junction unmatched. Germline CDR1 and CDR2: MGHRA and YSYEKL.

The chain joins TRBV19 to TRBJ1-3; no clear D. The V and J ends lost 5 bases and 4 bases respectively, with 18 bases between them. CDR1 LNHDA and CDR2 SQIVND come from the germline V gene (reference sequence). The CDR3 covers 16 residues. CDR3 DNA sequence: TGTGCCAGTAGTCCCTCGGGCGGCCTTCGAGGAAACACCATATATTTT. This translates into CASSPSGGLRGNTIYF.